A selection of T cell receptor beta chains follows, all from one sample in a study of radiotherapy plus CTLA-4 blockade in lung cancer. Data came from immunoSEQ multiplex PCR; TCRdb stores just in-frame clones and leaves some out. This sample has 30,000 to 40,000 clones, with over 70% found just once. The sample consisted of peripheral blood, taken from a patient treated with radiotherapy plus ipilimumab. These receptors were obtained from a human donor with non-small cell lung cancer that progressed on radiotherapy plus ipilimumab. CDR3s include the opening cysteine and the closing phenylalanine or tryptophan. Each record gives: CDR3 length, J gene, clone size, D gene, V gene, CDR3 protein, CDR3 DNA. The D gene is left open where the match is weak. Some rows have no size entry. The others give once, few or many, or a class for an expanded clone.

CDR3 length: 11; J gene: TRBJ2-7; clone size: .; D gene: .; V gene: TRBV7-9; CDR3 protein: CASSLVEEQYF; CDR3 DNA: TGTGCCAGCAGCCTTGTCGAGGAGCAGTACTTC
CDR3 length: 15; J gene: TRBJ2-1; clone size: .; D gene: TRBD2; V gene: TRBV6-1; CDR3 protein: CASSEGTSLGNEQFF; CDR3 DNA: TGTGCCAGCAGTGAAGGGACTAGCCTCGGGAATGAGCAGTTCTTC
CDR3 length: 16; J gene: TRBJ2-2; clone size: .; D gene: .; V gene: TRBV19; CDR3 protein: CASSILPVGNTGELFF; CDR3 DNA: TGTGCCAGTAGTATCCTCCCCGTAGGGAACACCGGGGAGCTGTTTTTT
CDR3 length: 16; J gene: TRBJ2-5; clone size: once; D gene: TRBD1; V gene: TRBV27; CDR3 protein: CASSLYPGTGQETQYF; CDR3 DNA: TGTGCCAGCAGTTTATACCCCGGGACAGGTCAAGAGACCCAGTACTTC
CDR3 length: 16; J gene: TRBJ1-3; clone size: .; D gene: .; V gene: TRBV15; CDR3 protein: CATSPGGIPSGNTIYF; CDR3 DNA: TGTGCCACCAGCCCTGGGGGTATCCCCTCTGGAAACACCATATATTTT
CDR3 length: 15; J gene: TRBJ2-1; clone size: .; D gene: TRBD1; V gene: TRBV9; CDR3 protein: CASSPHRGLYNEQFF; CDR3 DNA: TGTGCCAGCAGCCCCCACAGGGGTCTGTACAATGAGCAGTTCTTC
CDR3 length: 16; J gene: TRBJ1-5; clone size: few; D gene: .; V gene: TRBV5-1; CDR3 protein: CASSLGGPEGNQPQHF; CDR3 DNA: TGCGCCAGCAGCTTGGGGGGCCCAGAAGGCAATCAGCCCCAGCATTTT
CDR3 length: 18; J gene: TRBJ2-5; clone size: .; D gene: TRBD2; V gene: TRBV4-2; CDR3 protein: CASSQDPGLAGASETQYF; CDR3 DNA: TGTGCCAGCAGCCAAGATCCCGGACTAGCGGGAGCAAGTGAGACCCAGTACTTC
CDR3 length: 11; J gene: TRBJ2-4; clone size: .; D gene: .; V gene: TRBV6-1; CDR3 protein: CASSEGGIVNF; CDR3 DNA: TGTGCCAGCAGTGAGGGAGGTATAGTAAACTTC
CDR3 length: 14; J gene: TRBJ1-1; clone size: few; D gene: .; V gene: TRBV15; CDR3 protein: CATSEGVMNTEAFF; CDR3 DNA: TGTGCCACCAGCGAGGGGGTTATGAACACTGAAGCTTTCTTT
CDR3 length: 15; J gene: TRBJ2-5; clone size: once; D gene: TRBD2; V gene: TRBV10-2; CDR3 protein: CASRIVAGTQETQYF; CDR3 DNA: TGCGCCAGCAGAATTGTAGCGGGAACTCAAGAGACCCAGTACTTC
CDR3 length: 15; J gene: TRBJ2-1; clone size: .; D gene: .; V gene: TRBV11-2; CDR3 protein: CASSLYGELYNEQFF; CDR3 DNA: TGTGCCAGCAGCTTATACGGGGAACTCTACAATGAGCAGTTCTTC
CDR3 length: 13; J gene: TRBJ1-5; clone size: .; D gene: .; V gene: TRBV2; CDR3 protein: CASNSGFNQPQHF; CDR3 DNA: TGTGCCAGCAATTCGGGGTTCAATCAGCCCCAGCATTTT
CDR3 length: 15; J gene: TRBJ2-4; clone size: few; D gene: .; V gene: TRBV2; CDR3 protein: CASIGGLTAKNIQYF; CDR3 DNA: TGTGCCAGCATAGGAGGCCTGACAGCCAAAAACATTCAGTACTTC
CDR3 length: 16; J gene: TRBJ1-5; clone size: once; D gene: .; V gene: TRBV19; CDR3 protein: CASSPAGGGINQPQHF; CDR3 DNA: TGTGCCAGTAGTCCAGCGGGGGGGGGTATCAATCAGCCCCAGCATTTT
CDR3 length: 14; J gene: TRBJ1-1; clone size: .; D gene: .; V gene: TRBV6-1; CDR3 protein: CASSQRTQNTEAFF; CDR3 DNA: TGTGCCAGCAGTCAGAGAACGCAGAACACTGAAGCTTTCTTT